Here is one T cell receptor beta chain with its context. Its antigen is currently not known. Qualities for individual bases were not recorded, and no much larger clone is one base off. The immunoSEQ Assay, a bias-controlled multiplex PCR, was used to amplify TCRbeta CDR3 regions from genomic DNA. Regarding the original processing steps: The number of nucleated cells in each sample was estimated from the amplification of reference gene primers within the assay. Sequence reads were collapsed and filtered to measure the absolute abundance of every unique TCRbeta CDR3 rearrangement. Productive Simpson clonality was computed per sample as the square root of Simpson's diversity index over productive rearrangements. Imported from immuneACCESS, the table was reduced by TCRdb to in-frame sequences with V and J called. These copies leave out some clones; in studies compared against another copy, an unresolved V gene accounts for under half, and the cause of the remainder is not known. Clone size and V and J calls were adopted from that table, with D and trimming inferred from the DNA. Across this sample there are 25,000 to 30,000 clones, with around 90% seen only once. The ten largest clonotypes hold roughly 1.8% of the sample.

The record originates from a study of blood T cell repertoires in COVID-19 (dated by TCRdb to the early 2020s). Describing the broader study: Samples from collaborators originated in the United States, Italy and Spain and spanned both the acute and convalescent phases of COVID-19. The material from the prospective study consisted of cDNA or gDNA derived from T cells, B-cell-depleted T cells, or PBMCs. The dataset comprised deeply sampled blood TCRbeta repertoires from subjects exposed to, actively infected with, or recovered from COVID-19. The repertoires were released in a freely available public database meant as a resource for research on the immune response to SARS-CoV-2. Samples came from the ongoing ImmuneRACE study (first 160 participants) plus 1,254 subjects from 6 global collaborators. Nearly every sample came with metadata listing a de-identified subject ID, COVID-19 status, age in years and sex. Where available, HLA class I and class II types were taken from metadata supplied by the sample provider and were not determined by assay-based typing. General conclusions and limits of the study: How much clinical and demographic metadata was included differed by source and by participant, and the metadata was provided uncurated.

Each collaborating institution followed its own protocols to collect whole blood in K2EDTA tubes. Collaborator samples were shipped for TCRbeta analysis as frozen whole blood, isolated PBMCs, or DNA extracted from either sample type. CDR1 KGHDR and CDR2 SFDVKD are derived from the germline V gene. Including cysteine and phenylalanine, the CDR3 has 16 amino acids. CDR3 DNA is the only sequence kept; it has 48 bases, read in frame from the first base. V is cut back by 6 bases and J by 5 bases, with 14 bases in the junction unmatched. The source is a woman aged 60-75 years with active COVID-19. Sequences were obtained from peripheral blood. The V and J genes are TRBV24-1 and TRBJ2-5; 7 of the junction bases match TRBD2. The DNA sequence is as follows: TGTGCCACCAGTTCCAACCTGGGAGGGAGAGGGGAGACCCAGTACTTC. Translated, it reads CATSSNLGGRGETQYF.